These 19 T cell receptor beta chains share one sample of origin, sequenced in a study of blood T cell repertoires in COVID-19. TCRdb's copy holds only in-frame clones and misses some; the assay was immunoSEQ multiplex PCR. The repertoire holds 200,000 to 250,000 clones, nearly 90% seen once, with about 16% in the top ten. Sequencing was carried out using PBMCs or T cells enriched from blood (not recorded which). The receptors originated from a man under 40 who had been exposed to COVID-19.

This clone has more than one count but fewer than ten. V gene TRBV10-2 combines with J gene TRBJ2-7; no clear D. The V end lost 11 bases, the J end lost 5 bases, and 7 bases lay between the germline ends. Germline V gene data show CDR1 as WSHSY and CDR2 as SAAADI. This CDR3 has 9 residues. CDR3 loop: CAPANEQYF. CDR3 coding DNA: TGCGCCCCCGCGAACGAGCAGTACTTC.

V is TRBV7-3 and J is TRBJ2-7; a weak D match, TRBD2 (6 bases). The V end lost 2 bases, the J end lost 3 bases, and 14 bases lay between the germline ends. The V gene's germline CDR1 is SGHTA and CDR2 FQGTGA. CDR3 length: 15 residues. For the CDR3, the DNA is TGTGCCAGCAGCTTACTCCCGGGGGAGGACTACGAGCAGTACTTC. Translated: CASSLLPGEDYEQYF.

Written as DNA, the CDR3 is TGTGCCAGTAGTATGAACAGGTTGAATCAGCCCCAGCATTTT. Translating gives CASSMNRLNQPQHF. The rearrangement joins TRBV19 to TRBJ1-5; tentatively, D is TRBD1 (5 bases). The germline V and J ends were trimmed by 3 bases and 4 bases, with 10 bases remaining between them. This CDR3 is built from 14 residues. CDR1 LNHDA and CDR2 SQIVND come from the germline V gene (reference sequence).

This CDR3 is CASSLRENYEQYF. The CDR3 nucleotides are TGCGCCAGCAGCTTACGAGAAAATTACGAGCAGTACTTC. The chain uses TRBV5-1 and TRBJ2-7, with unresolved D. This CDR3 spans 13 amino acids. V was shortened by 2 bases and J by 4 bases, with 10 bases between the two germline ends. Germline values: CDR1 SGHRS, CDR2 YFSETQ. Full variable domain (outside the CDR3, taken from reference TRBV5-1 and TRBJ2-7): KAGVTQTPRYLIKTRGQQVTLSCSPISGHRSVSWYQQTPGQGLQFLFEYFSETQRNKGNFPGRFSGRQFSNSRSEMNVSTLELGDSALYLCASSLRENYEQYFGPGTRLTVT.

This clone was found once. This chain joins TRBV7-9 and TRBJ2-3; D may be TRBD2 (7 bases). V was clipped by 4 bases and J by 7 bases, with 21 bases between them. The CDR3 runs to 16 residues. Per germline, CDR1 SEHNR and CDR2 FQNEAQ (reference sequence). CDR3 sequence reads: CASSSLGGLFGYTQYF. CDR3 nucleotides: TGTGCCAGCAGCTCCCTCGGGGGGCTTTTTGGGTATACGCAGTATTTT.

The chain joins TRBV5-1 to TRBJ2-7; TRBD2 aligns across 8 bases. Per germline, CDR1 SGHRS and CDR2 YFSETQ. This CDR3 contains 14 residues. With 4 bases clipped from V and 6 bases from J, the junction kept 9 bases outside the gene matches. In DNA form, the CDR3 reads TGCGCCAGCAGCACCCGCCCGGGGGGGGCCGAGCAGTACTTC. Its protein is CASSTRPGGAEQYF.

The chain is built from TRBV7-2 and TRBJ1-4, with unresolved D. With 0 bases removed from V and 3 bases from J, the gap between germline ends came to 14 bases. The V gene's germline CDR1 is SGHTA and CDR2 FQGNSA. This CDR3 contains 17 residues. In nucleotides, the CDR3 is TGTGCCAGCAGCTTAGCTGGAGGGTTCCAGTCTAATGAAAAACTGTTTTTT. It codes for CASSLAGGFQSNEKLFF.

This clone was recorded once. The V gene is TRBV4-2, the J gene TRBJ2-1; the match to TRBD2 covers 8 bases. The V gene's germline CDR1 is LGHNA and CDR2 YNFKEQ. With 3 bases clipped from V and 0 bases from J, the junction kept 4 bases outside the gene matches. This CDR3 is 16 amino acids long. CDR3 bases: TGTGCCAGCAGCCACCAAAGCGGGAGCTCCTACAATGAGCAGTTCTTC. Protein sequence: CASSHQSGSSYNEQFF.

J is TRBJ2-2 and V is TRBV7-6, with a tentative D call TRBD1 (5 bases). CDR3 length: 14 amino acids. Trimming removed 10 bases from V and 1 base from J, with 13 bases in between. Germline V gene sequence: CDR1 SGHVS, CDR2 FNYEAQ. CDR3 sequence (DNA): TGTGCCACCAAGGACACCCTGAACACCGGGGAGCTGTTTTTT. Translation: CATKDTLNTGELFF. The complete variable domain, with remaining parts taken from reference TRBV7-6 and TRBJ2-2, reads GAGVSQSPRYKVTKRGQDVALRCDPISGHVSLYWYRQALGQGPEFLTYFNYEAQQDKSGLPNDRFSAERPEGSISTLTIQRTEQRDSAMYRCATKDTLNTGELFFGEGSRLTVL.

The chain joins TRBV7-9 to TRBJ1-2; D possibly corresponds to TRBD1 (6 bases). Trimming pared 2 bases from V and 0 bases from J, leaving 13 bases between. This CDR3 has 16 residues. The V gene's germline CDR1 is SEHNR and CDR2 FQNEAQ (reference sequence). The CDR3, as DNA: TGTGCCAGCAGCTTACTTCAGGGGCGAGCTAACTATGGCTACACCTTC. This encodes CASSLLQGRANYGYTF.

The genes are TRBV5-8 and TRBJ1-2, with TRBD1 identical over 7 bases. This CDR3 comprises 18 residues. After removal of 7 bases from V and 0 bases from J, the junction contained 18 bases not matched to a gene. Germline V gene data show CDR1 as SGHTS and CDR2 as YDEGEE. The CDR3 loop is CASDVPRDSTYSNYGYTF. The CDR3, as DNA: TGTGCCAGCGACGTCCCCCGGGACAGCACTTACTCTAACTATGGCTACACCTTC.

This rearrangement joins TRBV7-3 to TRBJ2-1; 8 nucleotides line up with TRBD2. Looked up from germline, CDR1 is SGHTA and CDR2 is FQGTGA. V dropped 7 bases and J dropped 6; count of bases not matched to a gene: 5. The CDR3 is made up of 13 amino acids. CDR3 DNA sequence: TGTGCCAGCACCCCGGGGGGGCGCAATGAGCAGTTCTTC. This codes for CASTPGGRNEQFF. The whole variable domain, remainder taken from reference TRBV7-3 and TRBJ2-1, is GAGVSQTPSNKVTEKGKYVELRCDPISGHTALYWYRQSLGQGPEFLIYFQGTGAADDSGLPNDRFFAVRPEGSVSTLKIQRTERGDSAVYLCASTPGGRNEQFFGPGTRLTVL.

This clone was counted once. The CDR3 spells CASRFGTGGSEQYF. The CDR3 nucleotides are TGTGCCAGCAGGTTCGGGACAGGGGGTAGTGAGCAGTACTTC. V usage is TRBV2 and J usage is TRBJ2-7; 11 bases are a match to TRBD1. J gave up 7 bases and V 6 bases, and 8 bases lay outside the gene matches. The CDR3 runs 14 residues. Germline V gives CDR1 SNHLY, CDR2 FYNNEI.

The chain couples TRBV10-3 to TRBJ2-1, with D possibly matching TRBD2 (6 bases). Germline V gene data show CDR1 as ENHRY and CDR2 as SYGVKD. Trimming removed 10 bases at V and 1 base at J, with 17 bases between. This CDR3 is 15 amino acids long. CDR3: CATQGEGRSYNEQFF. DNA for the CDR3: TGTGCCACACAAGGAGAGGGGAGGTCCTACAATGAGCAGTTCTTC.

The chain couples TRBV5-8 to TRBJ1-6, with 7 positions matching TRBD1. CDR1 is SGHTS and CDR2 is YDEGEE in the germline V gene. The CDR3 is 16 amino acids. The V segment lost 3 bases and the J segment 5 bases; nucleotides outside the gene matches: 8. CDR3 sequence (DNA): TGTGCCAGCAGCTACCTAACAGGGGTTAATAATTCACCCCTCCACTTT. Amino acids: CASSYLTGVNNSPLHF.

The chain links TRBV25-1 to TRBJ1-5; TRBD1 aligns across 9 bases. Germline CDR1 and CDR2: MGHDK and SYGVNS. After removal of 3 bases from V and 4 bases from J, the junction contained 4 bases not matched to a gene. CDR3 size: 15 residues. The CDR3 DNA is TGTGCCAGCAGTGATCAAGGACAGGGGAATCAGCCCCAGCATTTT. Its translation: CASSDQGQGNQPQHF.

The chain combines TRBV6-2 or TRBV6-3 with TRBJ2-2; TRBD2 matches 8 bases. There are 16 residues in the CDR3. Germline V gene data show CDR1 as MNHEY and CDR2 as SVGEGT. V lost 0 bases and J lost 3; bases outside the gene matches: 3. CDR3 amino acids: CASSYSMGLDTGELFF. Written as DNA, the CDR3 is TGTGCCAGCAGTTACTCGATGGGACTAGACACCGGGGAGCTGTTTTTT.

The V and J genes are TRBV4-1 and TRBJ2-3, with TRBD2 matching 11 bases. CDR1 and CDR2 from the germline V gene are MGHRA and YSYEKL. With 4 bases clipped from V and 6 bases from J, the junction kept 12 bases outside the gene matches. The CDR3 has 17 residues. The CDR3 is CASSPIAGLAGGDTQYF. In DNA, the CDR3 is TGCGCCAGCAGCCCGATCGCGGGGCTAGCGGGGGGTGATACGCAGTATTTT.

The rearrangement links TRBV10-3 to TRBJ1-1, with D uncertain. Trimming removed 4 bases at V and 3 bases at J, with 9 bases between. CDR1 is ENHRY and CDR2 is SYGVKD in the germline V gene. The CDR3 length is 13 residues. CDR3 nucleotide sequence: TGTGCCATCAGTGGTGAGGCGGACACTGAAGCTTTCTTT. The encoded protein is CAISGEADTEAFF.